The TCR beta chain under discussion was sequenced for a study of shared clonotypes between healthy human individuals. Sequenced by immunoSEQ multiplex PCR; TCRdb stores in-frame clones only, minus some. The sample records a few million clones, just over 90% being singletons. Selected positively for CCR7 and CD45RO-negative, naive CD8 cells excluded terminally differentiated effector memory CD45RA+ cells. The ends lost 3 bases at V and 1 base at J; junction bases unmatched: 9. The CDR3 runs to 16 residues. Germline CDR1 and CDR2: SGHVS and FNYEAQ. The rearrangement joins TRBV7-6 to TRBJ2-7; 7 bases line up with TRBD1. Input material: naive CD8+ T cells from PBMCs. The TCR originated in a man younger than 35 in good health. Some clones in this sample may be carry-over from other donors' samples. The CDR3 DNA is TGTGCCAGCAGCTTGGGGTTCGGACAGGCGTCCTACGAGCAGTACTTC. This sequence encodes CASSLGFGQASYEQYF. Full variable domain (outside the CDR3, taken from reference TRBV7-6 and TRBJ2-7): GAGVSQSPRYKVTKRGQDVALRCDPISGHVSLYWYRQALGQGPEFLTYFNYEAQQDKSGLPNDRFSAERPEGSISTLTIQRTEQRDSAMYRCASSLGFGQASYEQYFGPGTRLTVT.